This passage covers 29 T cell receptor beta chains from one sample sequenced in a study of CDR3 diversity in severe acne. TCRdb ran MiXCR on the PCR reads and lists one entry per CDR3 protein. Here the sample spans more than 85,000 distinct CDR3 sequences, roughly 51% being singletons. The source material was blood. These TCRs come from a male donor with acne.

This rearrangement joins TRBV7-9 to TRBJ1-2, with D unclear. V was clipped by 4 bases and J by 0 bases, with 9 bases between them. The germline V gene has CDR1 SEHNR and CDR2 FQNEAQ (reference sequence). CDR3 size: 14 residues. The chain's CDR3 is CASSSFEANYGYTF. The CDR3 bases are TGTGCCAGCAGCTCTTTCGAGGCTAACTATGGCTACACCTTC.

This clonotype was seen ten or more times. The V call is TRBV7-2, the J call TRBJ2-7; tentative D call: TRBD1 (6 bases). The V and J ends lost 3 bases and 3 bases respectively, with 9 bases between them. The CDR3 contains 13 residues. CDR1 and CDR2 (germline): SGHTA, FQGNSA. CDR3 sequence reads: CASSFGQSYEQYF. For the CDR3, the DNA is TGTGCCAGCAGCTTCGGACAGAGCTACGAGCAGTACTTC.

The chain carries TRBV27 and TRBJ2-1; D tentatively reads TRBD1 or TRBD2 (5 bases each). This CDR3 spans 14 amino acids. The V gene lost 1 base and the J gene lost 13 bases, with 17 bases spanning the gap. Germline-derived CDR1 and CDR2 are MNHEY and SMNVEV (reference sequence). This chain's CDR3 is CASSLFPTSGGQFF. CDR3 in DNA: TGTGCCAGCAGTTTATTCCCGACCAGTGGGGGTCAGTTCTTC.

This clonotype was observed many times. The chain links TRBV6-4 to TRBJ2-1; 11 bases are shared with TRBD2. CDR3 length: 14 amino acids. The V gene's germline CDR1 is MRHNA and CDR2 SNTAGT. V dropped 8 bases and J dropped 3; count of bases not matched to a gene: 3. The chain's CDR3 is CASLLAGGYNEQFF. Here the CDR3 DNA reads TGTGCCAGCCTTCTAGCGGGGGGCTACAATGAGCAGTTCTTC.

The V call is TRBV9, the J call TRBJ2-7, with 7 bases lining up with TRBD2. This CDR3 region has 13 residues. V lost 5 bases to trimming and J lost 4 bases; unmatched junction nucleotides: 6. Germline lookup yields CDR1 SGDLS and CDR2 YYNGEE. This CDR3 reads CASSTWTRYEQYF. CDR3 coding DNA: TGTGCCAGCAGTACATGGACTAGATACGAGCAGTACTTC.

V gene TRBV7-9 combines with J gene TRBJ2-2; 9 nucleotides line up with TRBD2. The ends lost 5 bases at V and 1 base at J; junction bases unmatched: 8. The germline V gene encodes CDR1 SEHNR and CDR2 FQNEAQ (reference sequence). The CDR3 runs 17 residues. This CDR3 is CASSTQWTSENTGELFF. Written as DNA, the CDR3 is TGTGCCAGCAGCACACAATGGACTAGCGAGAACACCGGGGAGCTGTTTTTT.

On this clonotype itself: A read error may produce the germline difference seen at one junction end. The chain joins TRBV24-1 to TRBJ2-2, with a tentative D call TRBD2 (6 bases). The CDR3 is 14 amino acids. Germline loops: CDR1 KGHDR, CDR2 SFDVKD. CDR3 region: CASSSDYLTGELFF. Here the CDR3 DNA reads TGTGCCAGCAGTTCGGACTACCTCACCGGGGAGCTGTTTTTT.

The chain joins TRBV20-1 to TRBJ1-2, with D unclear. Trimming took 0 bases from V and 4 from J, leaving 9 bases between them. The CDR3 covers 13 residues. CDR1 and CDR2 from the germline V gene are DFQATT and SNEGSKA (reference sequence). The CDR3 nucleotides are TGCAGTGCTAGAGATCCCCAGTCCTATGGCTACACCTTC. It encodes CSARDPQSYGYTF.

This clonotype was recorded at least ten times. This sequence joins TRBV7-2 and TRBJ1-2; D is ambiguous. The V and J ends lost 1 base and 0 bases respectively, with 12 bases between them. Per germline, CDR1 SGHTA and CDR2 FQGNSA. The CDR3 extends over 16 amino acids. This chain's CDR3 is CASSLDYGDSNYGYTF. Here the CDR3 DNA reads TGTGCCAGCAGCTTAGATTACGGAGACTCTAACTATGGCTACACCTTC.

The J gene is TRBJ1-5, the V gene TRBV27; D is ambiguous. Germline loops: CDR1 MNHEY, CDR2 SMNVEV (reference sequence). Deletions cut 8 bases from V and 2 bases from J, with 13 bases between. This CDR3 is built from 14 residues. Here the CDR3 DNA reads TGTGCCAGCCAACCCCCCGGGGGCAATCAGCCCCAGCATTTT. This encodes CASQPPGGNQPQHF.

This clonotype was picked up many times. The chain uses TRBV6-2 or TRBV6-3 and TRBJ2-1; the D is unclear. The CDR3 is 11 residues long. The ends were cut back, 5 bases at V and 3 bases at J, with 2 bases in the middle. CDR1 is MNHEY, CDR2 SVGEGT, per germline. The CDR3, as DNA: TGTGCCAGCAGTAACTACAATGAGCAGTTCTTC. It specifies CASSNYNEQFF.

V and J are TRBV15 and TRBJ2-3; TRBD2 agrees at 16 bases. The CDR3 consists of 18 residues. With V trimmed by 8 bases and J by 1 base, 9 bases remained unmatched. Germline V gene data show CDR1 as LNHNV and CDR2 as YYDKDF (reference sequence). The CDR3 DNA follows: TGTGCCACCGGTGATGGGACTAGCGGGAGGGCCGGCACAGATACGCAGTATTTT. Residues: CATGDGTSGRAGTDTQYF.

With respect to this clonotype: A much larger clone is a single base away; this may be a read error. V and J are TRBV7-9 and TRBJ1-4, with D uncertain. Germline V gene lookup returns CDR1 SEHNR and CDR2 FQNEAQ (reference sequence). The length of the CDR3 is 15 residues. CDR3 loop: CASTPGKATNEKLSF. The DNA for the CDR3 is TGTGCCAGCACCCCTGGGAAGGCAACTAATGAAAAACTGTCTTTT.

The rearrangement uses TRBV7-9 and TRBJ1-2; tentative D call: TRBD1 (5 bases). This CDR3 has 16 residues. V dropped 6 bases and J dropped 5 bases, with 22 bases sitting between them. CDR1 SEHNR and CDR2 FQNEAQ come from the germline V gene (reference sequence). The CDR3 DNA follows: TGTGCCAGCAGGGCAGAGGACATAAGCTACCGTTATGGCTACACCTTC. Its protein is CASRAEDISYRYGYTF.

Only a few counts were recorded for this clonotype. The V gene is TRBV27, the J gene TRBJ2-1; D is unresolved. Trimming stripped 2 bases from V and 8 bases from J, with 10 bases between. The germline V gene has CDR1 MNHEY and CDR2 SMNVEV (reference sequence). The CDR3 is 13 amino acids. CDR3 bases: TGTGCCAGCAGTTTAAATTTAGCCCATGAGCAGTTCTTC. Translated: CASSLNLAHEQFF.

V gene TRBV7-6 combines with J gene TRBJ2-7, with 9 bases that match TRBD2. V gave up 4 bases and J gave up 3 bases; unmatched junction bases: 10. This CDR3 region has 16 residues. The germline CDR1 and CDR2 sequences are SGHVS and FNYEAQ. The CDR3 region is CASSSRAGGGDYEQYF. The CDR3 DNA sequence: TGTGCCAGCAGCTCTAGGGCGGGAGGGGGGGACTACGAGCAGTACTTC. The full variable domain, with the rest looked up from reference TRBV7-6 and TRBJ2-7, is GAGVSQSPRYKVTKRGQDVALRCDPISGHVSLYWYRQALGQGPEFLTYFNYEAQQDKSGLPNDRFSAERPEGSISTLTIQRTEQRDSAMYRCASSSRAGGGDYEQYFGPGTRLTVT.

About this clonotype: A much larger clone lies a single base off, so this may be a read error. The conserved final phenylalanine or tryptophan is absent from the CDR3, which likely points to a read error. The chain uses TRBV2 and TRBJ2-5; TRBD1 is a possible D gene (5 bases). Trimming removed 8 bases from V and 5 bases from J, with 15 bases in between. The CDR3 consists of 13 residues. Per the germline V gene, CDR1 is SNHLY and CDR2 is FYNNEI. CDR3 amino acids: CASVRTNGETQYL. The CDR3 bases are TGTGCCAGCGTTCGGACAAATGGTGAGACCCAGTACCTC.

The gene calls are TRBV7-9 and TRBJ1-3; no firm D call. The CDR3 extends over 16 amino acids. V lost 3 bases and J lost 0, with 12 bases in between. Germline values: CDR1 SEHNR, CDR2 FQNEAQ (reference sequence). The CDR3 loop reads CASSLVPEGSGNTIYF. The CDR3 nucleotides are TGTGCCAGCAGCTTGGTTCCCGAGGGCTCTGGAAACACCATATATTTT. Full variable domain (missing parts from reference TRBV7-9 and TRBJ1-3): DTGVSQNPRHKITKRGQNVTFRCDPISEHNRLYWYRQTLGQGPEFLTYFQNEAQLEKSRLLSDRFSAERPKGSFSTLEIQRTEQGDSAMYLCASSLVPEGSGNTIYFGEGSWLTVV.

V gene TRBV9 combines with J gene TRBJ1-1; D unclear. V gave up 0 bases and J gave up 0 bases, with 12 bases separating them. The CDR3 sequence is 16 residues long. Germline V lookup: CDR1 SGDLS, CDR2 YYNGEE. CDR3 amino acids: CASSVDEGRMNTEAFF. DNA of the CDR3: TGTGCCAGCAGCGTAGATGAGGGCAGGATGAACACTGAAGCTTTCTTT.

The genes are TRBV7-8 and TRBJ1-5; TRBD1 is a possible D gene (5 bases). Germline CDR1 and CDR2: SGHVS and FQNEAQ. CDR3 length equals 12 residues. V lost 5 bases and J 7 bases, leaving 9 bases between the germline ends. CDR3 amino acids: CASSAGPQPQHF. DNA of the CDR3: TGTGCCAGCAGCGCGGGACCGCAGCCCCAGCATTTT.

The chain recombines TRBV7-2 with TRBJ2-7; 7 positions match TRBD1. Germline V gives CDR1 SGHTA, CDR2 FQGNSA. The CDR3 has 15 amino acids. Losses at the gene ends were 1 base for V and 5 bases for J; bases not matched to a gene: 8. The CDR3 loop is CASSLGARTGNEQYF. The CDR3 coding sequence is TGTGCCAGCAGCTTAGGGGCGAGGACAGGTAACGAGCAGTACTTC.

The chain joins TRBV25-1 to TRBJ2-1; D assignment may be TRBD1 or TRBD2 (6 bases each). CDR1 and CDR2 from the germline V gene are MGHDK and SYGVNS. The V gene lost 5 bases and the J gene lost 10 bases, with 12 bases spanning the gap. The CDR3 runs 12 residues. CDR3 sequence reads: CASSLWGAEQFF. The CDR3 bases are TGTGCCAGCAGTTTATGGGGGGCGGAGCAGTTCTTC.

The V gene is TRBV7-2, the J gene TRBJ2-1; 12 bases are shared with TRBD2. Trimming took 4 bases from V and 12 from J; bases not matched to a gene: 7. The CDR3 covers 14 residues. The germline V gene has CDR1 SGHTA and CDR2 FQGNSA. The CDR3 region is CASSSRLAGVGQFF. Here the CDR3 DNA reads TGTGCCAGCAGCTCACGACTAGCGGGAGTCGGGCAGTTCTTC.

This clonotype was picked up many times. The chain joins TRBV24-1 to TRBJ2-3, with D perhaps TRBD1 (6 bases). Looked up from germline, CDR1 is KGHDR and CDR2 is SFDVKD. The CDR3 sequence is 15 residues long. The germline V and J ends were trimmed by 0 bases and 2 bases, with 8 bases remaining between them. The CDR3 region has the DNA TGTGCCACCAGTGATTTGGAGGGGGACACAGATACGCAGTATTTT. As protein: CATSDLEGDTDTQYF.

The chain links TRBV29-1 to TRBJ2-7; TRBD1 matches 10 bases. The germline V gene has CDR1 SQVTM and CDR2 ANQGSEA. Unmatched junction bases numbered 2, after V lost 6 bases and J lost 3 bases. CDR3 size: 12 residues. For the CDR3, the DNA is TGCAGCGTAAGGACAGGGGGCTACGAGCAGTACTTC. Amino acid sequence: CSVRTGGYEQYF.

The genes are TRBV20-1 and TRBJ2-7; a weak D match, TRBD2 (6 bases). CDR1 DFQATT and CDR2 SNEGSKA come from the germline V gene (reference sequence). The CDR3 runs to 12 residues. V lost 6 bases and J lost 4, with 13 bases in between. This CDR3 reads CSAGEAGYEQYF. As DNA, the CDR3 is TGCAGTGCCGGGGAGGCCGGGTACGAGCAGTACTTC.

The CDR3 DNA follows: TGTGCCATCAGTACAGGATACCAGAACACCGGGGAGCTGTTTTTT. Amino acids: CAISTGYQNTGELFF. V is TRBV10-3 and J is TRBJ2-2; weak D call: TRBD1 (5 bases). Germline V gene sequence: CDR1 ENHRY, CDR2 SYGVKD. The V end was cut by 5 bases, the J end by 1 base, with 11 bases between. The CDR3 extends over 15 amino acids.

CDR3 nucleotides: TGCAGCGTAGAGGGCGGGGGGAGCTCCTACAATGAGCAGTTCTTC. Protein sequence: CSVEGGGSSYNEQFF. V usage is TRBV20-1 and J usage is TRBJ2-1; TRBD2 agrees at 8 bases. Germline loops: CDR1 DFQATT, CDR2 SNEGSKA (reference sequence). CDR3 length: 15 residues.

The chain couples TRBV10-3 to TRBJ1-4; D perhaps matches TRBD1 (5 bases). Germline V CDR1 and CDR2: ENHRY, SYGVKD. Trimming pared 10 bases from V and 7 bases from J, leaving 19 bases between. The CDR3 is 14 amino acids. The CDR3 nucleotides read TGTGCCAGCAGCTCCTCCCTAAGGGGTGAAAAACTGTTTTTT. Protein sequence: CASSSSLRGEKLFF.